The clone carrying this T cell receptor (beta chain) came up once. Its antigen is not identified. Through Arm-PCR of CDR3 regions and iRepertoire HTBI primers, TCR beta libraries were built. TCRdb ran MiXCR on the multiplex PCR reads and lists one entry per CDR3 protein. The sample holds 360,000 or so distinct CDR3 sequences; around 15% are singletons and the top ten take around 20%. Time point indicated: newly diagnosed GD, antithyroid drugs for less than 3 months. RNA isolated from PBMCs was used to make the TCR library. The CDR3 extends over 14 amino acids. Trimming cost V 6 bases and J 11 bases; bases outside gene matches: 13. Germline-derived CDR1 and CDR2 are SQVTM and ANQGSEA. The data were taken from a study of regulatory T cells in long-lasting Graves disease. Study-level findings and limits: Peripheral blood alone, not thyroid tissue, underwent study. Segments TRBV28, TRBJ1-2 and TRBJ2-5 showed preferential usage in persistent disease.

These same data were also listed under a study on T cells in Graves' hyperthyroidism and ophthalmopathy. That study adds: A first-round RT-PCR of the TCR CDR3 used the HTBI primer set.

This material consisted of peripheral blood mononuclear cells (PBMCs), taken at new diagnosis, from a patient treated with antithyroid drugs. This receptor was identified in a woman in her late teens or twenties with Graves disease. V and J are TRBV29-1 and TRBJ1-4, with TRBD1 matching over 9 bases. The CDR3: CSVAAGQGRSKLFF. CDR3 coding DNA: TGCAGCGTCGCTGCGGGACAGGGACGTTCCAAACTGTTTTTT.